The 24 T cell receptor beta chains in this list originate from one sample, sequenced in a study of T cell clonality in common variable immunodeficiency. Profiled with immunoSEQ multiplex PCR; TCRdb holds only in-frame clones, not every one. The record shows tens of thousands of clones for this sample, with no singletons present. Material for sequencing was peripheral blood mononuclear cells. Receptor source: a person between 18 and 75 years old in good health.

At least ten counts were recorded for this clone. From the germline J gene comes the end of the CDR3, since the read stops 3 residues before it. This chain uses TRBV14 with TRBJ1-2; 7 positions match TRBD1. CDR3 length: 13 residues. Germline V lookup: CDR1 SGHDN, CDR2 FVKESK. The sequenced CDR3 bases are TGTGCCAGCAGCCAAGTTACAGGGGTAGGC. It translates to CASSQVTGVG. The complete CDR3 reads CASSQVTGVGYTF.

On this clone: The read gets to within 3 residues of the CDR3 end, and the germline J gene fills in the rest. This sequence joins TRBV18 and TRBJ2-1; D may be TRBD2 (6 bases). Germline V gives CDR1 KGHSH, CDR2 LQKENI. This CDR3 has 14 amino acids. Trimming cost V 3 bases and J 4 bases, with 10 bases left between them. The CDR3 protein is CASSPSGSYNEQFF. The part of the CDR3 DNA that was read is TGTGCCAGCTCACCCAGCGGGTCATACAATGAG. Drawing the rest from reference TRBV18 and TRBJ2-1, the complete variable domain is NAGVMQNPRHLVRRRGQEARLRCSPMKGHSHVYWYRQLPEEGLKFMVYLQKENIIDESGMPKERFSAEFPKEGPSILRIQQVVRGDSAAYFCASSPSGSYNEQFFGPGTRLTVL.

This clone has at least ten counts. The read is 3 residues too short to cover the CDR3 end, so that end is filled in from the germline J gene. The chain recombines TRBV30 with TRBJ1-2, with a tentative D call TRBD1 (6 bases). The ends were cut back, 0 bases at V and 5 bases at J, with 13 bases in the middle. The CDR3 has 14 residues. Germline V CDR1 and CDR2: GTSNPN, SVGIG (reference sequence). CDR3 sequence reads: CAWSVGGGRYGYTF. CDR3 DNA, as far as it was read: TGTGCCTGGAGTGTAGGGGGGGGTCGGTATGGC.

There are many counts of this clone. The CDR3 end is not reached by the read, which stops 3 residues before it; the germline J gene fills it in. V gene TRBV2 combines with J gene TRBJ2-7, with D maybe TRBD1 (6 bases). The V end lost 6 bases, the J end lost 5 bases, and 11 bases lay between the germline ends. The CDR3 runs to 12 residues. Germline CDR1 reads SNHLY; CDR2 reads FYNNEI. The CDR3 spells CASRSDRNEQYF. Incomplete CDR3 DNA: TGTGCCAGCAGATCCGACAGGAACGAG. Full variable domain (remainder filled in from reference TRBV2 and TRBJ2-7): EPEVTQTPSHQVTQMGQEVILRCVPISNHLYFYWYRQILGQKVEFLVSFYNNEISEKSEIFDDQFSVERPDGSNFTLKIRSTKLEDSAMYFCASRSDRNEQYFGPGTRLTVT.

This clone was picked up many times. The CDR3 bases that were read are TGTGCCAGCAGTGTCGTGGGACTGGGGCCCTACAATGAG. Translated, it gives CASSVVGLGPYNE. The entire CDR3 protein is CASSVVGLGPYNEQFF. The chain has TRBV28 and TRBJ2-1, with a tentative D call TRBD2 (6 bases). The read stops 3 residues short of the end of the CDR3; the missing end is completed from the germline J gene. Germline CDR1 MDHEN, CDR2 SYDVKM. Deletions cut 5 bases from V and 2 bases from J, with 16 bases between. The CDR3 covers 16 residues.

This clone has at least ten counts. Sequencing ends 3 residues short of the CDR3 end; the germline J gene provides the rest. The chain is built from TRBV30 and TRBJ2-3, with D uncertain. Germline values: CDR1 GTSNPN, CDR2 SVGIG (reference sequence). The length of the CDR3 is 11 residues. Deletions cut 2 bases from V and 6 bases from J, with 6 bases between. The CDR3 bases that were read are TGTGCCTGGAGTCCTTCGGATACG. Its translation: CAWSPSDT. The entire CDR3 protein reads CAWSPSDTQYF. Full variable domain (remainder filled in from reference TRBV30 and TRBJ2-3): SQTIHQWPATLVQPVGSPLSLECTVEGTSNPNLYWYRQAAGRGLQLLFYSVGIGQISSEVPQNLSASRPQDRQFILSSKKLLLSDSGFYLCAWSPSDTQYFGPGTRLTVL.

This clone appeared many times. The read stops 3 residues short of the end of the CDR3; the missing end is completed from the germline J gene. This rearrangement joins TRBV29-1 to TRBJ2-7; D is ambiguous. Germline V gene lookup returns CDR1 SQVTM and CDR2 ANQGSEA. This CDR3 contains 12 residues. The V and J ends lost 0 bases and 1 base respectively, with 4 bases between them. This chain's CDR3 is CSVEDPSYEQYF. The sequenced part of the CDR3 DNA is TGCAGCGTTGAAGATCCATCCTACGAG.

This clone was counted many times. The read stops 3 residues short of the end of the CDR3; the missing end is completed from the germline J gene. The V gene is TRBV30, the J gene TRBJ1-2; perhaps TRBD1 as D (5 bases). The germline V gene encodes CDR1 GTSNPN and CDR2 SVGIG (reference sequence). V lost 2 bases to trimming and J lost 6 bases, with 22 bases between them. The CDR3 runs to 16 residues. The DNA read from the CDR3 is TGTGCCTGGAGTACAGACCCGGTTTGGCAGGGAAATGGC. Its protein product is CAWSTDPVWQGNG. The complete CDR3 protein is CAWSTDPVWQGNGYTF.

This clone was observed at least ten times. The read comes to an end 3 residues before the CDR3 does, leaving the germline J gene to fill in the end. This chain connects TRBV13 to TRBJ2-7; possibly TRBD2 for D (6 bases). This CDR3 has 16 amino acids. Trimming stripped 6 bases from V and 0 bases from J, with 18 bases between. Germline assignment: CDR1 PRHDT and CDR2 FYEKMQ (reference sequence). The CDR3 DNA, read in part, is TGTGCCAGCAGACTCTCTAGCGCATCTTTCTCCTACGAG. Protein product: CASRLSSASFSYE. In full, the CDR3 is CASRLSSASFSYEQYF.

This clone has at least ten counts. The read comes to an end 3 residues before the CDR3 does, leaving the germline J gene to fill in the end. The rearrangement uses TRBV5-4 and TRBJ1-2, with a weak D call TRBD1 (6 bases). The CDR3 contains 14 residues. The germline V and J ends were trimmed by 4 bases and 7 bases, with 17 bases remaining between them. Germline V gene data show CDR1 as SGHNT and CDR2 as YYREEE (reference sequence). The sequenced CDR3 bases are TGTGCCAGCAGCCCCGCCCCCGACAGGAGTGGC. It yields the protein CASSPAPDRSG. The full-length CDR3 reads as CASSPAPDRSGYTF.

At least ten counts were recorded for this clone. CDR3: CASSPGQEAGANVLTF. Partial CDR3 DNA: TGCGCCAGCAGCCCGGGACAGGAGGCCGGGGCCAACGTC. J is TRBJ2-6 and V is TRBV5-1; TRBD1 matches at 8 bases. The read ends 3 residues early relative to the CDR3; the germline J gene fills the gap. This CDR3 contains 16 residues. The V and J ends lost 4 bases and 4 bases, in that order; junction bases with no gene match: 7. Looked up from germline, CDR1 is SGHRS and CDR2 is YFSETQ.

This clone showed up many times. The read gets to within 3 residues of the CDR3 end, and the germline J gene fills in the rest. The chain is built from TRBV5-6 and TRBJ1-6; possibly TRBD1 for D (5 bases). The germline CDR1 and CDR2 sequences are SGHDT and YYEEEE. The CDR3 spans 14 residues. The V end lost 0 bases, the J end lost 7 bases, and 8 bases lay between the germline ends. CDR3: CASSLEQANSPLHF. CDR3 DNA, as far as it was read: TGTGCCAGCAGCTTGGAACAGGCCAATTCACCC.

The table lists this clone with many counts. CDR3 loop: CASSLSDLSYEQYF. The CDR3 DNA, read in part, is TGTGCCAGCAGCCTATCTGATTTAAGCTACGAG. The gene calls are TRBV11-3 and TRBJ2-7; no clear D. The CDR3 extends 3 residues past the end of the read, so its final part is completed from the germline J gene. Germline V gene data show CDR1 as SGHNT and CDR2 as YENEEA. V lost 5 bases, J lost 3 bases, and 14 bases lay in between. The CDR3 is made up of 14 amino acids.

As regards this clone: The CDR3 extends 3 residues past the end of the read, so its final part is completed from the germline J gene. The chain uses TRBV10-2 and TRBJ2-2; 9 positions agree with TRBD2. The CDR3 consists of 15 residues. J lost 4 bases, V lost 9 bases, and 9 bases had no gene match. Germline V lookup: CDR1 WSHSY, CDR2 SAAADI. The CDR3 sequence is CASRRAGGGTGELFF. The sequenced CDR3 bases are TGCGCCAGTCGACGGGCGGGAGGGGGCACCGGGGAG.

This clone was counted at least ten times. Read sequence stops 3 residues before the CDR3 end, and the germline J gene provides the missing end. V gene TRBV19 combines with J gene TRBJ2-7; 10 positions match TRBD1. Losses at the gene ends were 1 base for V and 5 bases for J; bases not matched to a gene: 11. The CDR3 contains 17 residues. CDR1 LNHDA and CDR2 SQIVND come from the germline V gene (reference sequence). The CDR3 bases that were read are TGTGCCAGTAGTATAGGTTCTCGGGGACAGGGGTTCAACGAG. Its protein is CASSIGSRGQGFNE. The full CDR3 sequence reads CASSIGSRGQGFNEQYF. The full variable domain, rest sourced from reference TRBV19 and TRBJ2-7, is DGGITQSPKYLFRKEGQNVTLSCEQNLNHDAMYWYRQDPGQGLRLIYYSQIVNDFQKGDIAEGYSVSREKKESFPLTVTSAQKNPTAFYLCASSIGSRGQGFNEQYFGPGTRLTVT.

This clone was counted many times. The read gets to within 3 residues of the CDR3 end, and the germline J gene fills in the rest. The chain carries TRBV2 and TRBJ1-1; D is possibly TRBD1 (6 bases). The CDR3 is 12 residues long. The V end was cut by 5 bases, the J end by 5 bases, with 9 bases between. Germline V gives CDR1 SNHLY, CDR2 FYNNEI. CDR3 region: CASSSGVTEAFF. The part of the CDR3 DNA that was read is TGTGCCAGCAGTTCAGGGGTTACTGAA. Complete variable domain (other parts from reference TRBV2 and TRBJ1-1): EPEVTQTPSHQVTQMGQEVILRCVPISNHLYFYWYRQILGQKVEFLVSFYNNEISEKSEIFDDQFSVERPDGSNFTLKIRSTKLEDSAMYFCASSSGVTEAFFGQGTRLTVV.

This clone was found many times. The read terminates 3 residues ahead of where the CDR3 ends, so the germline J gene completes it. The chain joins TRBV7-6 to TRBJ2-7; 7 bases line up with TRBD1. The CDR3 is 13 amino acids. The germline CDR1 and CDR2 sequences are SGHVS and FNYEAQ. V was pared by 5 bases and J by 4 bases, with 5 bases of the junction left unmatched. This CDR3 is CASSPPDRYEQYF. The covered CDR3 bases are TGTGCCAGCAGCCCACCGGACAGGTACGAG.

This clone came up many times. The sequenced CDR3 bases are TGTGCCAGCAGCTCGGGGGGGGTCTCGGGTCAGCCC. This encodes CASSSGGVSGQP. The CDR3, in full, reads CASSSGGVSGQPQHF. The V gene is TRBV5-6, the J gene TRBJ1-5; possibly TRBD1 for D (5 bases). The CDR3 end lies 3 residues beyond the end of the read and is filled in from the germline J gene. Germline V CDR1 and CDR2: SGHDT, YYEEEE. V lost 3 bases and J lost 6, with 16 bases in between. The CDR3 totals 15 residues.

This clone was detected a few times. The sequenced part of the CDR3 DNA is TGTGCCAGCAGCTTAAGGGGGTCTGGGGAGCCC. This translates into CASSLRGSGEP. The entire CDR3 is CASSLRGSGEPQHF. The chain carries TRBV7-2 and TRBJ1-5, with D possibly matching TRBD1 (6 bases). Read data end 3 residues before the CDR3 end; the end is taken from the germline J gene. In germline, CDR1 is SGHTA, CDR2 FQGNSA. The CDR3 is made up of 14 amino acids. The V end lost 2 bases, the J end lost 8 bases, and 13 bases lay between the germline ends.

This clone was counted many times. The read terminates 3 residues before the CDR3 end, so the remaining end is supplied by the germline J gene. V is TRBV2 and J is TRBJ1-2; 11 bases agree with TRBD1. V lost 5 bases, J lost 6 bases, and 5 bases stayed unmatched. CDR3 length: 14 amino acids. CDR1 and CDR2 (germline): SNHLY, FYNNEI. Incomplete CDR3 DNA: TGTGCCAGCAGTACGGACAGGGGGCGGGATGGC. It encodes CASSTDRGRDG. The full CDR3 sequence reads CASSTDRGRDGYTF. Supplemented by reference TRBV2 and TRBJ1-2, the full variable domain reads EPEVTQTPSHQVTQMGQEVILRCVPISNHLYFYWYRQILGQKVEFLVSFYNNEISEKSEIFDDQFSVERPDGSNFTLKIRSTKLEDSAMYFCASSTDRGRDGYTFGSGTRLTVV.

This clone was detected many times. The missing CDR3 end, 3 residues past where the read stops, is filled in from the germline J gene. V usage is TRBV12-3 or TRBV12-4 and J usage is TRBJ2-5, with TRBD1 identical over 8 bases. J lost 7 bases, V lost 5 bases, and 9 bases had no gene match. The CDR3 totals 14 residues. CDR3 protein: CASSPEDREGTQYF. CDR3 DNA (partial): TGTGCCAGCAGTCCCGAGGACAGGGAAGGGACC.

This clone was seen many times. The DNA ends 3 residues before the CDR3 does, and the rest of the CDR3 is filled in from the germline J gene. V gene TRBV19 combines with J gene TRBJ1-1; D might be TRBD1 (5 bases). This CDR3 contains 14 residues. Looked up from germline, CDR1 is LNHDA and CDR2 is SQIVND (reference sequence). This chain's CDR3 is CASSPIPAREEAFF. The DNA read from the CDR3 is TGTGCCAGTAGTCCGATCCCCGCCAGGGAAGAA.

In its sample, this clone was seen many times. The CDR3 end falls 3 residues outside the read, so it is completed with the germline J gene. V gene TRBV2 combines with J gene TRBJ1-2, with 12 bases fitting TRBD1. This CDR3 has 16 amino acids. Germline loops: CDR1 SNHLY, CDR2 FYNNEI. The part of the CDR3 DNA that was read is TGTGCCAGCAGTGGCACCGGGACAGGGGGCGCCGGGGGC. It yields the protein CASSGTGTGGAGG. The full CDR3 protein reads CASSGTGTGGAGGYTF.

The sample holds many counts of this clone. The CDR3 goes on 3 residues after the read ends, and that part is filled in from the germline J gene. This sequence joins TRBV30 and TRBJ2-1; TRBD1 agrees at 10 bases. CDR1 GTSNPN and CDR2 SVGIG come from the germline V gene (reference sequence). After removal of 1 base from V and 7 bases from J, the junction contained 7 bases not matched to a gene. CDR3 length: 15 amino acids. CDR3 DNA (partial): TGTGCCTGGAGTGCGGGGACAGGGGATTCGAATGAG. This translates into CAWSAGTGDSNE. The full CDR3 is CAWSAGTGDSNEQFF.